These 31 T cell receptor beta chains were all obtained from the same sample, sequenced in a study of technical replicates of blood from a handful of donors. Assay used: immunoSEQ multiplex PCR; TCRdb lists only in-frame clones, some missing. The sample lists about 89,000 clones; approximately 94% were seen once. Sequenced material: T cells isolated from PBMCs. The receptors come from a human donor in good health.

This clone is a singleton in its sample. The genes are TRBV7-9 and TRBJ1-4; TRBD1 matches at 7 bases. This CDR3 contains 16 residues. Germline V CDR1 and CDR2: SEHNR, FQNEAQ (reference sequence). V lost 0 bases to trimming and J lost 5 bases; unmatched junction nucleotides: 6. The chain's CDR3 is CASSLARGGVNEKLFF. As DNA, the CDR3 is TGTGCCAGCAGCTTAGCGCGAGGGGGCGTCAATGAAAAACTGTTTTTT.

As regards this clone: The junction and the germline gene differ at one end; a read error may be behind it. The CDR3 sequence: CASSGNSYEQYF. DNA of the CDR3: TGCGCAAGTAGCGGAAACTCCTACGAGCAGTACTTC. V usage is TRBV28 and J usage is TRBJ2-7, with D perhaps matching TRBD2 (6 bases). The CDR3 has 12 amino acids. The germline V gene encodes CDR1 MDHEN and CDR2 SYDVKM.

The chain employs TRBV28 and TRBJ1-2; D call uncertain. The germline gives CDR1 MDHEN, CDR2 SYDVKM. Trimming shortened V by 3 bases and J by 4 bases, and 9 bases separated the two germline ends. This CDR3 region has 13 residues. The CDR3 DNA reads TGTGCCAGCAGTTTCGGAGGAGCCTATGGCTACACCTTC. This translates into CASSFGGAYGYTF.

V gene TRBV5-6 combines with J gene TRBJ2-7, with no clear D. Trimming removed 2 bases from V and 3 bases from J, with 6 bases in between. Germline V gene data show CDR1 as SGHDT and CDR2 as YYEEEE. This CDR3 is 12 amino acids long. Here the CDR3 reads CASSFISYEQYF. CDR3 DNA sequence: TGTGCCAGCAGCTTTATTAGCTACGAGCAGTACTTC. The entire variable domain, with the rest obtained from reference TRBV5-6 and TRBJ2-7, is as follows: DAGVTQSPTHLIKTRGQQVTLRCSPKSGHDTVSWYQQALGQGPQFIFQYYEEEERQRGNFPDRFSGHQFPNYSSELNVNALLLGDSALYLCASSFISYEQYFGPGTRLTVT.

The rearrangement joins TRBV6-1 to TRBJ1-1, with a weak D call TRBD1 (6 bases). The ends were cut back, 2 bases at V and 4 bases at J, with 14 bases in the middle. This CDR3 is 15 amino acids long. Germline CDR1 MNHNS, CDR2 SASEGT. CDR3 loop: CASSETGLRGTEAFF. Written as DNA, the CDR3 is TGTGCCAGCAGTGAAACAGGGCTGAGAGGCACTGAAGCTTTCTTT.

This CDR3 is CASGISYEQYF. As DNA, the CDR3 is TGTGCCTCCGGGATCTCCTACGAGCAGTACTTC. The J gene is TRBJ2-7, the V gene TRBV30; a possible D gene is TRBD2 (5 bases). V was pared by 7 bases and J by 0 bases, with 7 bases between. The length of the CDR3 is 11 residues. Germline V gene lookup returns CDR1 GTSNPN and CDR2 SVGIG (reference sequence).

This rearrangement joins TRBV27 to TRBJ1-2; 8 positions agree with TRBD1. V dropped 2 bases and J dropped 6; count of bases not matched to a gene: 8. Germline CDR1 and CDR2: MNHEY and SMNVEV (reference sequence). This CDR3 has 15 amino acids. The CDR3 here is CASSLNGQGPHGYTF. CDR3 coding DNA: TGTGCCAGCAGTTTAAACGGACAGGGCCCTCATGGCTACACCTTC.

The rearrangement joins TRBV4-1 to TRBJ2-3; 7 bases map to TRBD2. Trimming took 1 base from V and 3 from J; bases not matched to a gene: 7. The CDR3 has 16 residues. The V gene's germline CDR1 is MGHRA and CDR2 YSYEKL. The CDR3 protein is CASSQGGNGRTDTQYF. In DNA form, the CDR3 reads TGCGCCAGCAGCCAAGGGGGGAACGGGAGGACAGATACGCAGTATTTT.

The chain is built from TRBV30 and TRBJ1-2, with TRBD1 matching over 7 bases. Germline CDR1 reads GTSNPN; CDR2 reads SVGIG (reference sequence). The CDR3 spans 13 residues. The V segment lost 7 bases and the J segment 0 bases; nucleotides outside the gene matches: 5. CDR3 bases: TGTGCCTTAGACCAGGGGGCTAACTATGGCTACACCTTC. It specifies CALDQGANYGYTF.

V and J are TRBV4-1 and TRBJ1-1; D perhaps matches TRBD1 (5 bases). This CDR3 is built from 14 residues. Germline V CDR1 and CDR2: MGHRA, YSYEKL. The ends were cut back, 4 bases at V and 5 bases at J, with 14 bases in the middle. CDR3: CASSPGQGRTEAFF. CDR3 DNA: TGCGCCAGCAGCCCAGGTCAGGGTCGGACTGAAGCTTTCTTT.

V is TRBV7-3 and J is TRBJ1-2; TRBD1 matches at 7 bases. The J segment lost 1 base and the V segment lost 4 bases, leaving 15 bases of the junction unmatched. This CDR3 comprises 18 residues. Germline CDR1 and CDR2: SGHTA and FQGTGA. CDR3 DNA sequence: TGTGCCAGCAGCTACCCGAGGGCCGACAGGGTAGTTAACTATGGCTACACCTTC. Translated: CASSYPRADRVVNYGYTF.

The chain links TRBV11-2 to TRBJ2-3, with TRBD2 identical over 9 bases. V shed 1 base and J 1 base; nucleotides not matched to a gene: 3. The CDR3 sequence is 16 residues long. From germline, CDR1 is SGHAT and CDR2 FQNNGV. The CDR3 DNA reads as TGTGCCAGCAGCTTAGGCCCTAGCGGGGGCACAGATACGCAGTATTTT. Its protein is CASSLGPSGGTDTQYF. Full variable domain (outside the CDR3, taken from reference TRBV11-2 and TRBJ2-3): EAGVAQSPRYKIIEKRQSVAFWCNPISGHATLYWYQQILGQGPKLLIQFQNNGVVDDSQLPKDRFSAERLKGVDSTLKIQPAKLEDSAVYLCASSLGPSGGTDTQYFGPGTRLTVL.

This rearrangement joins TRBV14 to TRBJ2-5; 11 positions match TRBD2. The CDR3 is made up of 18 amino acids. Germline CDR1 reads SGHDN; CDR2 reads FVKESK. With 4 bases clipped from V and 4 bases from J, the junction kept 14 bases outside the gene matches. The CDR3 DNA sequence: TGTGCCAGCAGCCGATTGACTAGCGGGGCCCTGCCCCTAGAGACCCAGTACTTC. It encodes CASSRLTSGALPLETQYF.

As DNA, the CDR3 is TGTGCCAGCACCACCCCTGGCGGGGCTGGAAACACCATATATTTT. Protein product: CASTTPGGAGNTIYF. The chain has TRBV28 and TRBJ1-3; D is undetermined. Germline V gene lookup returns CDR1 MDHEN and CDR2 SYDVKM. The CDR3 loop spans 15 amino acids. Trimming cost V 7 bases and J 2 bases, with 15 bases left between them.

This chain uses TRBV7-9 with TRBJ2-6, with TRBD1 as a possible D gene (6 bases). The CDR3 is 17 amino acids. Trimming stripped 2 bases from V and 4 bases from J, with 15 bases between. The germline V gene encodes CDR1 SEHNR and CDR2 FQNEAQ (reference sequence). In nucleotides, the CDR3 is TGTGCCAGCAGCTTAAGGGCAGGGGCTCCGGGGGCCAACGTCCTGACTTTC. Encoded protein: CASSLRAGAPGANVLTF.

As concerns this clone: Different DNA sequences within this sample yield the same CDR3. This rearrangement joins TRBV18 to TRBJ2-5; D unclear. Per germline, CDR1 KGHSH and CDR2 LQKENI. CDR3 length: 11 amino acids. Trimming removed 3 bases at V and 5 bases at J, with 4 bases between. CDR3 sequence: CASSPGETQYF. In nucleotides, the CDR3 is TGTGCCAGCTCACCGGGCGAGACCCAGTACTTC.

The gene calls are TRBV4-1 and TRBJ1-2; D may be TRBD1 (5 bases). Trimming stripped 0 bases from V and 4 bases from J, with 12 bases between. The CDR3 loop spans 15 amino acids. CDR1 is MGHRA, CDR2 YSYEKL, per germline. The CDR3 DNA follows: TGCGCCAGCAGCCAAGAGACGGGGGTTGGCTATGGCTACACCTTC. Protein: CASSQETGVGYGYTF.

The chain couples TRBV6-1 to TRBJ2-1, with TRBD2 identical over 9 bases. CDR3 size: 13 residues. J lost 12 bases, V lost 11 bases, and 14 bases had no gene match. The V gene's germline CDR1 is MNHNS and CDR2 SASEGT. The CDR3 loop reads CAGSLGLAGLQFF. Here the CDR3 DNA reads TGTGCCGGATCATTGGGCCTAGCGGGATTGCAGTTCTTC.

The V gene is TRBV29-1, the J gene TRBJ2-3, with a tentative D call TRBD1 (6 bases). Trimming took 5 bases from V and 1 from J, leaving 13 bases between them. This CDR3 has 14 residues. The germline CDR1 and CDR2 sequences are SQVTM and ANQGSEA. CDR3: CSVTGTWGTDTQYF. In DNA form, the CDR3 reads TGCAGCGTTACTGGGACATGGGGCACAGATACGCAGTATTTT.

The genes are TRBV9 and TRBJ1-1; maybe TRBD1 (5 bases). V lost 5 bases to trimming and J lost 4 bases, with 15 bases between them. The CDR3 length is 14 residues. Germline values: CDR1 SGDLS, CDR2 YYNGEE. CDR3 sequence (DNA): TGTGCCAGCAGGGTTGCGGGGCTTGGCACTGAAGCTTTCTTT. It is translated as CASRVAGLGTEAFF.

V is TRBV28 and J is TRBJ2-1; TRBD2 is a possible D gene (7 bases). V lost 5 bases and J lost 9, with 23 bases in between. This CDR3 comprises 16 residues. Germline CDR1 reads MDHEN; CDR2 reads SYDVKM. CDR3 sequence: CASSPLGGREAGEQFF. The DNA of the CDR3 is TGTGCCAGCAGTCCCTTAGGGGGGAGGGAAGCCGGTGAGCAGTTCTTC.

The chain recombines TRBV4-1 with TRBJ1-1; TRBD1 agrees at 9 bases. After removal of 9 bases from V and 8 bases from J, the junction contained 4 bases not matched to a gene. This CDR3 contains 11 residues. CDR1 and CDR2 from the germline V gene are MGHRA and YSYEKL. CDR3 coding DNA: TGCGCCAGTACCGGGACAGGGGAAGCTTTCTTT. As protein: CASTGTGEAFF.

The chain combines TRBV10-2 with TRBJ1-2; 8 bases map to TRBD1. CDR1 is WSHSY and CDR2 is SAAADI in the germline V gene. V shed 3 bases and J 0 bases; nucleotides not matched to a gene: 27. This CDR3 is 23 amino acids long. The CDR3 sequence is CASSDFGGRPADRGWTSNYGYTF. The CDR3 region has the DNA TGCGCCAGCAGTGATTTTGGGGGCCGCCCAGCTGACAGGGGTTGGACTTCTAACTATGGCTACACCTTC.

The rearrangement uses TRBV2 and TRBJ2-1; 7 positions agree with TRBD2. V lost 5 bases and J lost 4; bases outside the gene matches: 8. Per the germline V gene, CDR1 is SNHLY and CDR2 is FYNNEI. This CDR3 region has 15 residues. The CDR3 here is CASSQSGLGYNEQFF. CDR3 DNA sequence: TGTGCCAGCAGTCAAAGCGGACTAGGGTACAATGAGCAGTTCTTC. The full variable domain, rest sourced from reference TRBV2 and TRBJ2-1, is EPEVTQTPSHQVTQMGQEVILRCVPISNHLYFYWYRQILGQKVEFLVSFYNNEISEKSEIFDDQFSVERPDGSNFTLKIRSTKLEDSAMYFCASSQSGLGYNEQFFGPGTRLTVL.

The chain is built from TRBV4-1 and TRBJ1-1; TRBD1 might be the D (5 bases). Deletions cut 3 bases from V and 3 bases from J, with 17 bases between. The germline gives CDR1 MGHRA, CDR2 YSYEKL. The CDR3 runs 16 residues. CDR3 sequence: CASSQGLRGLDTEAFF. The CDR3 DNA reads TGCGCCAGCAGCCAGGGCCTAAGGGGTTTGGACACTGAAGCTTTCTTT.

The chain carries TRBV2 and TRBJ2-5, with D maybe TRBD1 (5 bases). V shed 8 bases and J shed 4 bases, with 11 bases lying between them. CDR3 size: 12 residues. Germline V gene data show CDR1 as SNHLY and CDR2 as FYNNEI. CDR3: CASQGVGETQYF. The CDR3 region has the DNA TGTGCCAGCCAGGGTGTCGGAGAGACCCAGTACTTC.

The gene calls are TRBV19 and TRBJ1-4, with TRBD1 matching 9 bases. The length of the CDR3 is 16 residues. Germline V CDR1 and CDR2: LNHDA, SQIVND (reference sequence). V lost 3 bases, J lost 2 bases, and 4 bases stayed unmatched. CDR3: CASSISQGATNEKLFF. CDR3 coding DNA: TGTGCCAGTAGTATCTCACAGGGGGCTACTAATGAAAAACTGTTTTTT. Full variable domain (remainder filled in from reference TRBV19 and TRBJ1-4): DGGITQSPKYLFRKEGQNVTLSCEQNLNHDAMYWYRQDPGQGLRLIYYSQIVNDFQKGDIAEGYSVSREKKESFPLTVTSAQKNPTAFYLCASSISQGATNEKLFFGSGTQLSVL.

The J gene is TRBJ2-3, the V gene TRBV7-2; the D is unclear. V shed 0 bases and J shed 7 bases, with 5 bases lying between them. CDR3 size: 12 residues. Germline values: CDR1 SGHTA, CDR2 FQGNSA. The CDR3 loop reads CASSLAQNTQYF. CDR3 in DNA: TGTGCCAGCAGCTTAGCCCAGAATACGCAGTATTTT.

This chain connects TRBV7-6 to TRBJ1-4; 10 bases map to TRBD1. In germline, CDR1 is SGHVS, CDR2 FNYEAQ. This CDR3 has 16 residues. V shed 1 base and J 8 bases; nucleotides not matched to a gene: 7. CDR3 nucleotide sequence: TGTGCCAGCAGCTTAGAAGGGACAGGGGCGGTGGAAAAACTGTTTTTT. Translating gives CASSLEGTGAVEKLFF.

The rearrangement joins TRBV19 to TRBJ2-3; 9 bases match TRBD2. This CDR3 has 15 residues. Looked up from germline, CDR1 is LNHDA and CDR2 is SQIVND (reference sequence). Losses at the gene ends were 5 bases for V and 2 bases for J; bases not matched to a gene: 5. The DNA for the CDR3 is TGTGCCAGTAGTTCTAGCGGGATTTCCACAGATACGCAGTATTTT. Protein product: CASSSSGISTDTQYF.

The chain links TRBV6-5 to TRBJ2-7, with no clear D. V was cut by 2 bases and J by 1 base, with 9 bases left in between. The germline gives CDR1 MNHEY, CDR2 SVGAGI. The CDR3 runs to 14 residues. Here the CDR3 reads CASSYGLSSYEQYF. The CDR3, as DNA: TGTGCCAGCAGTTACGGCCTCTCATCCTACGAGCAGTACTTC.